This T cell receptor (beta chain) was found in a study of T-cell memory formation after mild COVID-19. Study-level background: The two donors had largely donor-specific TCR clusters. Study results and limitations: Most CD4+ clones that shrank were in CM and EM, while CD8+ ones turned up in EMRA. Pre-infection memory already had some responding clones, implying cross-reactive memory joined.

CDR1 and CDR2 (germline): SGDLS, YYNGEE. J lost 6 bases, V lost 0 bases, and 8 bases had no gene match. The CDR3 sequence is 16 residues long. To note about this clonotype: What it binds is not known.

Constant-segment primers served in 5'RACE that generated TCR alpha and TCR beta cDNA libraries bearing sample barcodes and UMIs. TCRdb re-called the 5' RACE reads with MiXCR, one entry per CDR3 protein. Of more than 110,000 distinct CDR3 sequences detected, 13% to 15% appear once; the ten largest clones hold 25% to 30%. The chain uses TRBV9 and TRBJ2-2; the match to TRBD1 covers 7 bases. The source material was PBMCs or a T cell subset sorted from them (not recorded which). This clonotype was sampled from an adult woman who had mild COVID-19 (a few samples of this study predate the infection). Cell type and time point are not known. This CDR3 is CASSVASKGAAGELFF. The CDR3 nucleotides read TGTGCCAGCAGCGTAGCTAGTAAGGGGGCCGCCGGGGAGCTGTTTTTT.